Each of the 17 T cell receptor beta chains below was sequenced from the same sample in a study of blood T cell repertoires in COVID-19 (dated by TCRdb to the early 2020s). The library was built by means of the immunoSEQ multiplex PCR assay. TCRdb obtained this table from immuneACCESS and retained in-frame rearrangements with V and J assigned. These tables miss some clones; where compared with another copy, unresolved V genes account for less than half of the shortfall, and the remainder is unexplained. For this sample there are about 400,000 clones; roughly 87% appear just once. Roughly 2% of the sample is held by the ten biggest clonotypes. Sequences were obtained from PBMCs or T cells enriched from blood (not recorded which). The source of these receptors is a woman aged 40 to 50 with acute COVID-19.

The V gene is TRBV30, the J gene TRBJ2-2, with D perhaps matching TRBD2 (7 bases). Trimming left V 2 bases short and J 16 bases short, with 17 bases between. The V gene's germline CDR1 is GTSNPN and CDR2 SVGIG (reference sequence). The CDR3 spans 12 residues. The CDR3 here is CAWSLAGADPFF. The CDR3, as DNA: TGTGCCTGGAGTCTCGCGGGGGCAGATCCGTTTTTT.

The rearrangement uses TRBV2 and TRBJ1-5, with 8 bases lining up with TRBD1. Looked up from germline, CDR1 is SNHLY and CDR2 is FYNNEI. The CDR3 contains 15 residues. After removal of 6 bases from V and 5 bases from J, the junction contained 9 bases not matched to a gene. The CDR3 nucleotides are TGTGCCAGCAGCGGACAGGGATTGCGGGATCAGCCCCAGCATTTT. The encoded protein is CASSGQGLRDQPQHF. The full variable domain, its missing parts supplied by reference TRBV2 and TRBJ1-5, is EPEVTQTPSHQVTQMGQEVILRCVPISNHLYFYWYRQILGQKVEFLVSFYNNEISEKSEIFDDQFSVERPDGSNFTLKIRSTKLEDSAMYFCASSGQGLRDQPQHFGDGTRLSIL.

The chain combines TRBV12-3 or TRBV12-4 with TRBJ2-1; D not resolved. V was clipped by 2 bases and J by 9 bases, with 8 bases between them. CDR3 length: 12 residues. The CDR3 bases are TGTGCCAGCAGTTTAACACGCGGTGAGCAGTTCTTC. Translation: CASSLTRGEQFF.

V usage is TRBV5-1 and J usage is TRBJ2-5; 7 positions agree with TRBD1. This CDR3 is built from 16 residues. Germline values: CDR1 SGHRS, CDR2 YFSETQ. J lost 2 bases, V lost 0 bases, and 7 bases had no gene match. CDR3 in amino acids: CASSLASGRGQETQYF. CDR3 nucleotide sequence: TGCGCCAGCAGCTTGGCCTCAGGCAGGGGGCAAGAGACCCAGTACTTC.

The chain links TRBV24-1 to TRBJ1-5, with D uncertain. Germline V CDR1 and CDR2: KGHDR, SFDVKD. V lost 4 bases and J lost 0, with 6 bases in between. CDR3 length: 14 residues. The DNA of the CDR3 is TGTGCCACCAGTGACGCAGTTAGCAATCAGCCCCAGCATTTT. It is translated as CATSDAVSNQPQHF.

The chain uses TRBV7-2 and TRBJ2-2; D unclear. Germline loops: CDR1 SGHTA, CDR2 FQGNSA. The CDR3 contains 14 residues. The V gene lost 0 bases and the J gene lost 6 bases, with 8 bases spanning the gap. CDR3 nucleotides: TGTGCCAGCAGCTTAGCGTCGCGTTCCGGGGAGCTGTTTTTT. It yields the protein CASSLASRSGELFF. The full variable domain, rest sourced from reference TRBV7-2 and TRBJ2-2, is GAGVSQSPSNKVTEKGKDVELRCDPISGHTALYWYRQSLGQGLEFLIYFQGNSAPDKSGLPSDRFSAERTGGSVSTLTIQRTQQEDSAVYLCASSLASRSGELFFGEGSRLTVL.

This chain joins TRBV5-1 and TRBJ2-1; D is perhaps TRBD2 (5 bases). Germline CDR1 SGHRS, CDR2 YFSETQ. CDR3 length equals 13 residues. Trimming cost V 5 bases and J 5 bases, with 11 bases left between them. CDR3 region: CASRERTDNEQFF. CDR3 bases: TGCGCCAGCAGGGAACGGACTGACAATGAGCAGTTCTTC.

The CDR3 region is CASSETSGGAGGDTQYF. The CDR3 coding sequence is TGCGCCAGCAGTGAAACTAGCGGGGGGGCCGGGGGAGATACGCAGTATTTT. V is TRBV10-2 and J is TRBJ2-3; 13 nucleotides line up with TRBD2. The CDR3 is made up of 17 amino acids. The V gene's germline CDR1 is WSHSY and CDR2 SAAADI. J gave up 5 bases and V 3 bases, and 8 bases lay outside the gene matches.

The chain joins TRBV6-6 to TRBJ1-5; 8 nucleotides agree with TRBD1. The J segment lost 5 bases and the V segment lost 7 bases, leaving 7 bases of the junction unmatched. This CDR3 region has 14 residues. CDR1 is MNHNY, CDR2 SVGAGI, per germline (reference sequence). In DNA form, the CDR3 reads TGTGCCAGCACCGGACAGGGTCAATATCAGCCCCAGCATTTT. Translating gives CASTGQGQYQPQHF.

This sequence joins TRBV4-1 and TRBJ1-2, with D possibly matching TRBD1 (6 bases). This CDR3 spans 14 amino acids. V lost 1 base and J lost 4, with 10 bases in between. The V gene's germline CDR1 is MGHRA and CDR2 YSYEKL. This chain's CDR3 is CASSQVGGVYGYTF. Here the CDR3 DNA reads TGCGCCAGCAGCCAAGTTGGGGGCGTCTATGGCTACACCTTC.

This clone was recorded only once. This chain links TRBV6-5 with TRBJ1-1; the D gene is possibly TRBD1 (5 bases). This CDR3 has 13 amino acids. V was pared by 8 bases and J by 7 bases, with 17 bases between. Germline values: CDR1 MNHEY, CDR2 SVGAGI. The CDR3 nucleotides read TGTGCCAGCTGCAGGGCGATAAGGGATGAAGCTTTCTTT. Translation: CASCRAIRDEAFF.

This chain uses TRBV5-6 with TRBJ2-7, with a possible D match to TRBD2 (6 bases). CDR1 is SGHDT, CDR2 YYEEEE, per germline. Between the trimmed V and J ends, which lost 0 bases and 7 bases, there was a span of 17 bases. The CDR3 has 15 residues. CDR3 nucleotides: TGTGCCAGCAGCTTGGCCGTGGAGGGTTGGGAGGAGCAGTACTTC. Its translation: CASSLAVEGWEEQYF.

The chain has TRBV30 and TRBJ1-4; maybe TRBD1 (6 bases). Trimming shortened V by 2 bases and J by 8 bases, and 12 bases separated the two germline ends. Germline CDR1 reads GTSNPN; CDR2 reads SVGIG (reference sequence). The CDR3 contains 13 residues. CDR3 sequence: CAWSHRAEEKLFF. CDR3 coding DNA: TGTGCCTGGAGTCACAGGGCCGAAGAAAAACTGTTTTTT.

The V and J genes are TRBV15 and TRBJ1-4, with D perhaps TRBD1 (6 bases). In germline, CDR1 is LNHNV, CDR2 YYDKDF (reference sequence). The CDR3 runs 19 residues. V gave up 2 bases and J gave up 5 bases, with 24 bases separating them. As DNA, the CDR3 is TGTGCCACCAGCAGATCCGGGGGGCCAGGCTTTTCCCCAAATGAAAAACTGTTTTTT. This gives the protein CATSRSGGPGFSPNEKLFF.

As to this clone: Other DNA sequences in the sample encode the same CDR3. As DNA, the CDR3 is TGCGCCAGCAGCCTCGGAGCAGGGTATGGCTACACCTTC. Translating gives CASSLGAGYGYTF. The chain is built from TRBV5-1 and TRBJ1-2; perhaps TRBD1 as D (5 bases). V was trimmed by 4 bases and J by 5 bases, leaving 12 bases between them. This CDR3 contains 13 residues. Germline V gene sequence: CDR1 SGHRS, CDR2 YFSETQ.

The rearrangement uses TRBV27 and TRBJ1-1; D possibly corresponds to TRBD1 (6 bases). Germline V CDR1 and CDR2: MNHEY, SMNVEV (reference sequence). The CDR3 sequence is 14 residues long. Trimming took off 7 bases at V and 5 bases at J, with 17 bases between the two ends. CDR3 sequence reads: CASTHRAPGTEAFF. CDR3 DNA sequence: TGTGCCAGCACCCACAGGGCCCCAGGGACTGAAGCTTTCTTT.

The V call is TRBV25-1, the J call TRBJ2-5, with 7 bases that match TRBD2. The CDR3 covers 15 residues. CDR1 MGHDK and CDR2 SYGVNS come from the germline V gene. The ends lost 4 bases at V and 3 bases at J; junction bases unmatched: 8. The CDR3 sequence is CASSGSSRGEETQYF. CDR3 nucleotides: TGTGCCAGCAGTGGTTCGTCCCGGGGGGAAGAGACCCAGTACTTC.